This entry features one T cell receptor (beta chain) sequence. What it binds is unknown. Germline CDR1 reads LNHDA; CDR2 reads SQIVND (reference sequence). This CDR3 is 15 amino acids long. V was clipped by 9 bases and J by 7 bases; unmatched bases: 13. PCR used 60 Vbeta primers and 13 Jbeta primers. Using immunoSEQ multiplex PCR, the repertoire was profiled, and TCRdb retains in-frame clones only, with some absent. Here the sample table reports roughly 220,000 clones. The entry originates in a study of cytomegalovirus exposure and HLA in healthy donors. Study outcomes and limitations: Later, an analysis showed that TCR beta chains associated with HLA were more clonally expanded than others that were equally common.

The sequenced sample was PBMCs. This TCR derives from a girl aged 2 to 9 in good health and CMV-seropositive. The V gene is TRBV19, the J gene TRBJ1-5; the match to TRBD1 covers 9 bases. The CDR3 DNA reads TGTGCCAGCGCTGCCGGGACAGGGTCAAGGCAGCCCCAGCATTTT. Its translation is CASAAGTGSRQPQHF. Full variable domain (remainder filled in from reference TRBV19 and TRBJ1-5): DGGITQSPKYLFRKEGQNVTLSCEQNLNHDAMYWYRQDPGQGLRLIYYSQIVNDFQKGDIAEGYSVSREKKESFPLTVTSAQKNPTAFYLCASAAGTGSRQPQHFGDGTRLSIL.